Below, 30 T cell receptor beta chains from the same sample are listed, as sequenced in a study of blood T cell repertoires in COVID-19. Produced via immunoSEQ multiplex PCR; TCRdb's table is partial and in-frame only. The sample has around 180,000 clones; 75% to 90% are singletons. Sequencing input: peripheral blood. Receptors were obtained from a human donor with active or convalescent COVID-19. The donor label of this sample is uncertain.

The chain uses TRBV29-1 and TRBJ1-3, with D possibly being TRBD1 (5 bases). V lost 8 bases and J 3 bases, leaving 14 bases between the germline ends. The CDR3 sequence is 13 residues long. CDR1 and CDR2 (germline): SQVTM, ANQGSEA. The CDR3 coding sequence is TGCAGCCCTATTAGACAGCGTGGAAACACCATATATTTT. This sequence encodes CSPIRQRGNTIYF.

V is TRBV7-7 and J is TRBJ1-1; D ambiguous. The CDR3 spans 13 residues. V was trimmed by 3 bases and J by 1 base, leaving 6 bases between them. Germline lookup yields CDR1 SSHAT and CDR2 FNYEAQ (reference sequence). CDR3 loop: CASSLDSNTEAFF. The CDR3 bases are TGTGCCAGCAGCTTGGACTCGAACACTGAAGCTTTCTTT.

This clone was picked up one time. The V gene is TRBV5-4, the J gene TRBJ2-1; 9 nucleotides line up with TRBD2. This CDR3 has 16 residues. V lost 0 bases to trimming and J lost 9 bases; unmatched junction nucleotides: 10. Germline V gene lookup returns CDR1 SGHNT and CDR2 YYREEE (reference sequence). The CDR3 DNA reads as TGTGCCAGCAGCTTGGAGGGCGGGAGGGCCGACGGTGAGCAGTTCTTC. Translated: CASSLEGGRADGEQFF.

This clone was found once. CDR3 region: CASSARGGDGYTF. The CDR3 region has the DNA TGTGCCAGCAGCGCGAGAGGGGGGGATGGCTACACCTTC. The V gene is TRBV7-2, the J gene TRBJ1-2, with D tentatively TRBD1 (6 bases). Per germline, CDR1 SGHTA and CDR2 FQGNSA. V shed 5 bases and J shed 6 bases, with 13 bases lying between them. The CDR3 length is 13 residues. Supplemented by reference TRBV7-2 and TRBJ1-2, the full variable domain reads GAGVSQSPSNKVTEKGKDVELRCDPISGHTALYWYRQSLGQGLEFLIYFQGNSAPDKSGLPSDRFSAERTGGSVSTLTIQRTQQEDSAVYLCASSARGGDGYTFGSGTRLTVV.

The chain combines TRBV27 with TRBJ1-5; 8 bases fit TRBD1. The CDR3 length is 13 residues. Germline V gene lookup returns CDR1 MNHEY and CDR2 SMNVEV (reference sequence). J was trimmed by 2 bases and V by 10 bases; bases with no gene match: 4. The CDR3 bases are TGTGCCACTAAGACAGGGGGCAATCAGCCCCAGCATTTT. Translation gives CATKTGGNQPQHF.

This chain uses TRBV11-2 with TRBJ1-1, with 8 bases aligning to TRBD1. Germline lookup yields CDR1 SGHAT and CDR2 FQNNGV. This CDR3 region has 13 residues. With 5 bases clipped from V and 7 bases from J, the junction kept 6 bases outside the gene matches. CDR3 protein: CASSRTGSIEAFF. In DNA, the CDR3 is TGTGCCAGCAGCCGGACAGGGAGCATTGAAGCTTTCTTT.

This clone was picked up one time. The chain recombines TRBV7-2 with TRBJ2-1, with a weak D call TRBD2 (6 bases). V lost 1 base and J lost 1, with 11 bases in between. Germline CDR1 SGHTA, CDR2 FQGNSA. The CDR3 spans 16 residues. CDR3 amino acids: CASSLGGVHSYNEQFF. CDR3 in DNA: TGTGCCAGCAGCTTAGGGGGGGTCCATTCCTACAATGAGCAGTTCTTC.

This chain joins TRBV4-1 and TRBJ1-6; 8 nucleotides agree with TRBD1. The germline V gene has CDR1 MGHRA and CDR2 YSYEKL. The J segment lost 7 bases and the V segment lost 2 bases, leaving 1 base of the junction unmatched. The CDR3 length is 14 residues. CDR3 coding DNA: TGCGCCAGCAGCCAACAGGGGGCGAATTCACCCCTCCACTTT. Protein: CASSQQGANSPLHF.

The gene calls are TRBV6-5 and TRBJ1-1; no reliable D call. The length of the CDR3 is 12 residues. With 6 bases removed from V and 3 bases from J, the gap between germline ends came to 8 bases. In germline, CDR1 is MNHEY, CDR2 SVGAGI. CDR3 in DNA: TGTGCCAGCAGAACCCAGGACACTGAAGCTTTCTTT. Translating it yields CASRTQDTEAFF.

This clone was observed once. In nucleotides, the CDR3 is TGTGCCAGCAGCCCCCTAGGGACTAGCGGGAGTTACACAGATACGCAGTATTTT. Its translation: CASSPLGTSGSYTDTQYF. This chain joins TRBV6-2 or TRBV6-3 and TRBJ2-3; 14 nucleotides agree with TRBD2. Trimming cost V 6 bases and J 2 bases; bases outside gene matches: 10. Germline lookup yields CDR1 MNHEY and CDR2 SVGEGT. The length of the CDR3 is 18 residues.

On this clone: Other DNA sequences in the same sample also yield this CDR3. The rearrangement joins TRBV19 to TRBJ2-7, with 10 bases matching TRBD2. The germline CDR1 and CDR2 sequences are LNHDA and SQIVND (reference sequence). The junction had 5 bases not matched to a gene; V was cut back by 3 bases and J by 0 bases. CDR3 length equals 16 residues. The CDR3 sequence: CASSILAGALSYEQYF. The CDR3 bases are TGTGCCAGTAGTATCCTAGCGGGAGCCCTCTCCTACGAGCAGTACTTC. The full variable domain, in which reference TRBV19 and TRBJ2-7 provide the parts outside the CDR3, is DGGITQSPKYLFRKEGQNVTLSCEQNLNHDAMYWYRQDPGQGLRLIYYSQIVNDFQKGDIAEGYSVSREKKESFPLTVTSAQKNPTAFYLCASSILAGALSYEQYFGPGTRLTVT.

J is TRBJ2-3 and V is TRBV28; 10 nucleotides match TRBD2. The V and J ends lost 3 bases and 11 bases, in that order; junction bases with no gene match: 14. The CDR3 totals 16 residues. Germline V lookup: CDR1 MDHEN, CDR2 SYDVKM. This CDR3 is CASSFLGAGGHGKQYF. For the CDR3, the DNA is TGTGCCAGCAGTTTCCTAGGAGCGGGAGGGCATGGGAAGCAGTATTTT. Based on the CDR3 plus reference TRBV28 and TRBJ2-3, the full variable domain is DVKVTQSSRYLVKRTGEKVFLECVQDMDHENMFWYRQDPGLGLRLIYFSYDVKMKEKGDIPEGYSVSREKKERFSLILESASTNQTSMYLCASSFLGAGGHGKQYFGPGTRLTVL.

The chain has TRBV5-1 and TRBJ2-2, with TRBD1 as a possible D gene (6 bases). Germline V gene sequence: CDR1 SGHRS, CDR2 YFSETQ. Trimming stripped 4 bases from V and 6 bases from J, with 13 bases between. The CDR3 contains 14 residues. The CDR3 region is CASSPNTGSGELFF. The CDR3 nucleotides read TGCGCCAGCAGCCCCAATACAGGGTCCGGGGAGCTGTTTTTT.

This chain links TRBV18 with TRBJ2-2; weak D call: TRBD2 (6 bases). V lost 3 bases and J 6 bases, leaving 8 bases between the germline ends. In germline, CDR1 is KGHSH, CDR2 LQKENI. The CDR3 contains 13 residues. The CDR3 DNA reads TGTGCCAGCTCACCCGGGAGTGCCGGGGAGCTGTTTTTT. Its protein is CASSPGSAGELFF.

The genes are TRBV4-1 and TRBJ1-3; no clear D gene. The CDR3 totals 19 residues. The V end lost 4 bases, the J end lost 1 base, and 23 bases lay between the germline ends. Germline CDR1 is MGHRA and CDR2 is YSYEKL. CDR3 nucleotide sequence: TGCGCCAGCAGCCGAAAGAGGGCAGAGGGTATCGATTCTGGAAACACCATATATTTT. It is translated as CASSRKRAEGIDSGNTIYF.

V usage is TRBV14 and J usage is TRBJ2-5; weak D call: TRBD1 (5 bases). The CDR3 spans 14 residues. Trimming stripped 3 bases from V and 7 bases from J, with 15 bases between. CDR1 and CDR2 from the germline V gene are SGHDN and FVKESK. The CDR3 spells CASSHKGFRGTQYF. The CDR3 DNA follows: TGTGCCAGCAGCCATAAGGGGTTTAGGGGGACCCAGTACTTC.

V is TRBV6-5 and J is TRBJ2-7; perhaps TRBD1 as D (5 bases). CDR3 size: 16 residues. The V end was cut by 4 bases, the J end by 2 bases, with 18 bases between. Per germline, CDR1 MNHEY and CDR2 SVGAGI. CDR3 nucleotide sequence: TGTGCCAGCAGTTCGGAGCGCGCCATGGACACCTACGAGCAGTACTTC. As protein: CASSSERAMDTYEQYF.

The genes are TRBV6-2 or TRBV6-3 and TRBJ2-3; TRBD1 matches 10 bases. CDR1 is MNHEY, CDR2 SVGEGT, per germline. The CDR3 runs to 15 residues. Trimming at V came to 5 bases and at J to 4 bases, leaving 6 bases not matched to a gene. CDR3 DNA sequence: TGTGCCAGCAGTCCCATTGGACAGGGGGCAGATACGCAGTATTTT. Its protein product is CASSPIGQGADTQYF.

This clone was recorded once. The chain carries TRBV6-5 and TRBJ2-7; D might be TRBD1 (6 bases). V dropped 6 bases and J dropped 2 bases, with 17 bases sitting between them. This CDR3 spans 15 amino acids. Germline V gene sequence: CDR1 MNHEY, CDR2 SVGAGI. CDR3 region: CASRSEGVRAYEQYF. CDR3 in DNA: TGTGCCAGCAGGTCTGAGGGGGTACGGGCCTACGAGCAGTACTTC.

V usage is TRBV28 and J usage is TRBJ1-1; TRBD1 might be the D (6 bases). Between the trimmed V and J ends, which lost 3 bases and 5 bases, there was a span of 19 bases. CDR3 length equals 16 residues. Germline CDR1 and CDR2: MDHEN and SYDVKM. The CDR3 is CASSLARGVSTTEAFF. CDR3 DNA: TGTGCCAGCAGTTTGGCCAGGGGAGTATCCACGACTGAAGCTTTCTTT.

The genes are TRBV5-1 and TRBJ2-5; 8 bases map to TRBD2. The CDR3 spans 15 residues. V was clipped by 2 bases and J by 0 bases; unmatched bases: 3. The germline gives CDR1 SGHRS, CDR2 YFSETQ. CDR3 region: CASSLGLAYQETQYF. The DNA for the CDR3 is TGCGCCAGCAGCTTAGGACTAGCCTACCAAGAGACCCAGTACTTC.

This rearrangement joins TRBV18 to TRBJ2-6, with 8 nucleotides matching TRBD1. CDR1 and CDR2 (germline): KGHSH, LQKENI. The V and J ends lost 4 bases and 0 bases, in that order; junction bases with no gene match: 11. The CDR3 is made up of 19 amino acids. CDR3 in amino acids: CASSLGSGTGSSGANVLTF. DNA for the CDR3: TGTGCCAGCTCACTAGGAAGTGGGACAGGCAGCTCTGGGGCCAACGTCCTGACTTTC.

J is TRBJ2-1 and V is TRBV7-9, with D possibly matching TRBD2 (5 bases). Trimming shortened V by 2 bases and J by 7 bases, and 15 bases separated the two germline ends. This CDR3 region has 15 residues. Germline V gives CDR1 SEHNR, CDR2 FQNEAQ (reference sequence). The CDR3 loop reads CASSLPRTRTNEQFF. As DNA, the CDR3 is TGTGCCAGCAGCTTACCGAGGACTCGCACTAATGAGCAGTTCTTC.

The chain links TRBV12-3 or TRBV12-4 to TRBJ2-2; 8 positions match TRBD1. This CDR3 comprises 12 residues. With 5 bases clipped from V and 16 bases from J, the junction kept 9 bases outside the gene matches. This CDR3 is CASSPRTGIRFF. CDR3 sequence (DNA): TGTGCCAGCAGTCCTCGGACAGGGATCAGGTTTTTT.

The chain combines TRBV6-5 with TRBJ2-7; TRBD2 agrees at 10 bases. V gave up 4 bases and J gave up 7 bases; unmatched junction bases: 10. The length of the CDR3 is 15 residues. Germline CDR1 is MNHEY and CDR2 is SVGAGI. The CDR3 is CASSFEREGLREQYF. For the CDR3, the DNA is TGTGCCAGCAGTTTTGAGCGGGAGGGCCTAAGGGAGCAGTACTTC.

J is TRBJ1-1 and V is TRBV12-3 or TRBV12-4; D is uncertain. The CDR3 contains 11 residues. The V end lost 6 bases, the J end lost 11 bases, and 13 bases lay between the germline ends. CDR3 residues: CASSLIGEAFF. CDR3 nucleotide sequence: TGTGCCAGCAGCCTCATTGGAGAGGCTTTCTTT.

The V call is TRBV9, the J call TRBJ2-2, with D possibly TRBD2 on 5 matching bases. The germline V gene encodes CDR1 SGDLS and CDR2 YYNGEE. There are 16 residues in the CDR3. Trimming pared 0 bases from V and 3 bases from J, leaving 12 bases between. The CDR3, as DNA: TGTGCCAGCAGCGTAGCTCAGCGGCCCCACACCGGGGAGCTGTTTTTT. This gives the protein CASSVAQRPHTGELFF. The variable domain in full, with the rest retrieved from reference TRBV9 and TRBJ2-2, is DSGVTQTPKHLITATGQRVTLRCSPRSGDLSVYWYQQSLDQGLQFLIQYYNGEERAKGNILERFSAQQFPDLHSELNLSSLELGDSALYFCASSVAQRPHTGELFFGEGSRLTVL.

V and J are TRBV27 and TRBJ2-5; 10 bases agree with TRBD2. V shed 7 bases, J shed 2 bases, and the junction held 7 bases outside the gene matches. Germline CDR1 reads MNHEY; CDR2 reads SMNVEV (reference sequence). The CDR3 spans 15 residues. This CDR3 reads CASTKIAGGQETQYF. CDR3 nucleotides: TGTGCCAGCACCAAAATAGCGGGGGGACAAGAGACCCAGTACTTC.

This clone was picked up one time. V and J are TRBV10-3 and TRBJ1-1; D is ambiguous. This CDR3 contains 13 residues. The germline V gene encodes CDR1 ENHRY and CDR2 SYGVKD. V gave up 2 bases and J gave up 5 bases, with 9 bases separating them. CDR3 nucleotide sequence: TGTGCCATCAGTGAGGCGGTGGTTACTGAAGCTTTCTTT. Protein: CAISEAVVTEAFF.

The rearrangement uses TRBV10-3 and TRBJ2-1, with D unresolved. Germline V gene sequence: CDR1 ENHRY, CDR2 SYGVKD. This CDR3 is built from 15 residues. V dropped 3 bases and J dropped 10 bases, with 19 bases sitting between them. The CDR3 DNA reads as TGTGCCATCAGTGATCCCGCCATGGGCGCGAAAGAGCAGTTCTTC. It specifies CAISDPAMGAKEQFF.